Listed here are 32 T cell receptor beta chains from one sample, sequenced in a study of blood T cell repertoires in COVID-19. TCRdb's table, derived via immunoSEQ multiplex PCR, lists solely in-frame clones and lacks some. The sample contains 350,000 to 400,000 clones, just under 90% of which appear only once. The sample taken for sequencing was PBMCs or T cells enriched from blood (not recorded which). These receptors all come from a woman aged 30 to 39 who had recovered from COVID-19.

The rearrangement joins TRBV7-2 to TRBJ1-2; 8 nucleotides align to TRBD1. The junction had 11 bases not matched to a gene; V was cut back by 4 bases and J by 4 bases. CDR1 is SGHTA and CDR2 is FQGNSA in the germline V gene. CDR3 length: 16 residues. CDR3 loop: CASSSTGTGFVYGYTF. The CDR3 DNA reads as TGTGCCAGCAGCTCCACCGGGACAGGATTCGTCTATGGCTACACCTTC. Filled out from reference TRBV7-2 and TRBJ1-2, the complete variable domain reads GAGVSQSPSNKVTEKGKDVELRCDPISGHTALYWYRQSLGQGLEFLIYFQGNSAPDKSGLPSDRFSAERTGGSVSTLTIQRTQQEDSAVYLCASSSTGTGFVYGYTFGSGTRLTVV.

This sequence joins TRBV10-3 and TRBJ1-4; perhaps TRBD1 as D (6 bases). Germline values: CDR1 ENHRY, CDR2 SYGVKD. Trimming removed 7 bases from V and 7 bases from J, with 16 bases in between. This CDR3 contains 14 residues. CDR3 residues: CAINRGGEGEKLFF. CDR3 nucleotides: TGTGCCATCAACCGAGGGGGAGAGGGTGAAAAACTGTTTTTT.

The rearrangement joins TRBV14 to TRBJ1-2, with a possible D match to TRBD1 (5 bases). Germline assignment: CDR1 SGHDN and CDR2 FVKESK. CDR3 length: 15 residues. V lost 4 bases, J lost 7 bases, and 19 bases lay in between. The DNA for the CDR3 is TGTGCCAGCAGCCTGAGCCCAGGGATACCCAGTGGCTACACCTTC. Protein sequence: CASSLSPGIPSGYTF.

The CDR3 nucleotides read TGTGCCAGCAGTTACTCGGGACAGGGAACCTACGAGCAGTACTTC. Translating it yields CASSYSGQGTYEQYF. The chain uses TRBV6-5 and TRBJ2-7, with 9 positions matching TRBD1. There are 15 residues in the CDR3. V dropped 0 bases and J dropped 2; count of bases not matched to a gene: 2. CDR1 is MNHEY, CDR2 SVGAGI, per germline.

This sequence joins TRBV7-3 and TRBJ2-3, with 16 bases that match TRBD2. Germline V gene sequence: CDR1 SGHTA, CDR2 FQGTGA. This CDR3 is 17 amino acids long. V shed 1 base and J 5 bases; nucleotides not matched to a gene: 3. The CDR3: CASSLRGTSGRGDTQYF. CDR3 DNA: TGTGCCAGCAGCTTAAGGGGGACTAGCGGGAGGGGAGATACGCAGTATTTT. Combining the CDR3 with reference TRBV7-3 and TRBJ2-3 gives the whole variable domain GAGVSQTPSNKVTEKGKYVELRCDPISGHTALYWYRQSLGQGPEFLIYFQGTGAADDSGLPNDRFFAVRPEGSVSTLKIQRTERGDSAVYLCASSLRGTSGRGDTQYFGPGTRLTVL.

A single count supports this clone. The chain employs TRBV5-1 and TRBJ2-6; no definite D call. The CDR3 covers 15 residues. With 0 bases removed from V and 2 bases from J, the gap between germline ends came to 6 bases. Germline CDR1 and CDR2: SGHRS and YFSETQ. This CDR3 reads CASSLVETGANVLTF. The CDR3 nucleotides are TGCGCCAGCAGCTTGGTTGAGACTGGGGCCAACGTCCTGACTTTC.

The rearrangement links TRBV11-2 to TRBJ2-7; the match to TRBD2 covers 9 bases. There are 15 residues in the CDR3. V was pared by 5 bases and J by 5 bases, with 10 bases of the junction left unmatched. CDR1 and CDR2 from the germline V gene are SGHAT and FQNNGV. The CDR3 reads CASSPIAGAPHEQYF. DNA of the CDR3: TGTGCCAGCAGCCCAATAGCGGGAGCCCCTCACGAGCAGTACTTC.

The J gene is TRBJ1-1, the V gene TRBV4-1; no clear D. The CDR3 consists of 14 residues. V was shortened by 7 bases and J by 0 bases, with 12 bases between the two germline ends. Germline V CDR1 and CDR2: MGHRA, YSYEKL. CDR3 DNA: TGCGCCAGCAAAGCAGCGAGGGTGAACACTGAAGCTTTCTTT. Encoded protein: CASKAARVNTEAFF.

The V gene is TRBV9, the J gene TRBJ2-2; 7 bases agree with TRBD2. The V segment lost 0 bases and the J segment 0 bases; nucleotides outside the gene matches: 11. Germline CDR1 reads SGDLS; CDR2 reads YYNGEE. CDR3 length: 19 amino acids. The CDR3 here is CASSVATWKGRANTGELFF. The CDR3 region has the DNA TGTGCCAGCAGCGTAGCTACATGGAAGGGGAGGGCGAACACCGGGGAGCTGTTTTTT.

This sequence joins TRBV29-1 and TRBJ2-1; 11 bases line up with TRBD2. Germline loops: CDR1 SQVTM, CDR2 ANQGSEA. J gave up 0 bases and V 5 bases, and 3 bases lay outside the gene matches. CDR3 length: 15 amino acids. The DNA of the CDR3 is TGCAGCGTTTCAGGACTAGCGGGCTCCTACAATGAGCAGTTCTTC. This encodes CSVSGLAGSYNEQFF.

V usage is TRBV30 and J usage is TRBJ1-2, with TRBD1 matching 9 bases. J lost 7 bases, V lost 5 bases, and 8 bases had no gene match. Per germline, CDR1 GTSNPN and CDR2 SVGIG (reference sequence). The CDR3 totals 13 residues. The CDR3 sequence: CAWSRDRVGGYTF. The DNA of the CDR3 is TGTGCCTGGTCCCGGGACAGGGTCGGTGGCTACACCTTC.

The CDR3 loop reads CARRGQSGYGYTF. Written as DNA, the CDR3 is TGTGCCCGCCGGGGACAGTCAGGGTATGGCTACACCTTC. The V call is TRBV30, the J call TRBJ1-2; TRBD1 matches 7 bases. Germline V gene data show CDR1 as GTSNPN and CDR2 as SVGIG (reference sequence). The junction had 11 bases not matched to a gene; V was cut back by 8 bases and J by 5 bases. The CDR3 loop spans 13 amino acids.

The CDR3 reads CASRMGVSGSKNEQFF. The CDR3 region has the DNA TGCGCCAGCCGCATGGGGGTTAGCGGGAGTAAAAATGAGCAGTTCTTC. The chain links TRBV5-1 to TRBJ2-1, with 9 bases identical to TRBD2. With V trimmed by 7 bases and J by 7 bases, 15 bases remained unmatched. Germline V gene sequence: CDR1 SGHRS, CDR2 YFSETQ. There are 16 residues in the CDR3.

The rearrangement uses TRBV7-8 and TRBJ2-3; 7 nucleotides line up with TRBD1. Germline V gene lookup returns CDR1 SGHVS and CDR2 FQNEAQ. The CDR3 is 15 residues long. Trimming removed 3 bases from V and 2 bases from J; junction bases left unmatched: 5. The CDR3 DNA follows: TGTGCCAGCAGCTTCGGAGACAGGGACACAGATACGCAGTATTTT. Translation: CASSFGDRDTDTQYF.

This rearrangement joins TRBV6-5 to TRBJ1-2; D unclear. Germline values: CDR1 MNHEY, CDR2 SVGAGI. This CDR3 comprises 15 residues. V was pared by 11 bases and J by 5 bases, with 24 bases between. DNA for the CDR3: TGTGCCGGCCCTAGAACCCCCTCGGGAGAGTATGGCTACACCTTC. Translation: CAGPRTPSGEYGYTF.

This CDR3 reads CASRMDRHGGSNQPQHF. The CDR3 DNA follows: TGTGCCAGCAGGATGGACAGGCACGGAGGGAGCAATCAGCCCCAGCATTTT. The chain joins TRBV28 to TRBJ1-5, with 7 bases identical to TRBD1. Trimming cost V 6 bases and J 1 base; bases outside gene matches: 12. Germline CDR1 MDHEN, CDR2 SYDVKM. CDR3 length: 17 residues.

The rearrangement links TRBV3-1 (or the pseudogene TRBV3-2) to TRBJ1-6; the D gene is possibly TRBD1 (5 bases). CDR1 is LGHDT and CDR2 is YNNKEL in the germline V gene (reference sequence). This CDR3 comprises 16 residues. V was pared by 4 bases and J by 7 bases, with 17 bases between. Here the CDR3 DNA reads TGTGCCAGCAGCCCGAGCTTTGGACACGTAAATTCACCCCTCCACTTT. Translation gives CASSPSFGHVNSPLHF.

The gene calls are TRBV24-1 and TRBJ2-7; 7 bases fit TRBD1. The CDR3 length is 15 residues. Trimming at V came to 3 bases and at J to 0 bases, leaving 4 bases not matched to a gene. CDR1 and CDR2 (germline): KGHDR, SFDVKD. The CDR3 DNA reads TGTGCCACCAGTGATCGGGACAGCCTCTCCTACGAGCAGTACTTC. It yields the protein CATSDRDSLSYEQYF.

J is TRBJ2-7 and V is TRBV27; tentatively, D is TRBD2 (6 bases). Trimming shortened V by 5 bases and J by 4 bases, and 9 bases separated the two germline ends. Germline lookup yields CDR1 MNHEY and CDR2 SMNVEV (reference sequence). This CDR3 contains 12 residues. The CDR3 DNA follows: TGTGCCAGCAGTGCTAGCGCGTACGAGCAGTACTTC. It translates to CASSASAYEQYF.

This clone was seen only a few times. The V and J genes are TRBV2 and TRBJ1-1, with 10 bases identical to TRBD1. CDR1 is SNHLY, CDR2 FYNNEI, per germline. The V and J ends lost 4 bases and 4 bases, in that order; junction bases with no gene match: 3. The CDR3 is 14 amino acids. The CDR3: CASSGQGAGTEAFF. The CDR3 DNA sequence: TGTGCCAGCAGTGGACAGGGGGCGGGCACTGAAGCTTTCTTT. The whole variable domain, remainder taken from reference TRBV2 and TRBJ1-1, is EPEVTQTPSHQVTQMGQEVILRCVPISNHLYFYWYRQILGQKVEFLVSFYNNEISEKSEIFDDQFSVERPDGSNFTLKIRSTKLEDSAMYFCASSGQGAGTEAFFGQGTRLTVV.

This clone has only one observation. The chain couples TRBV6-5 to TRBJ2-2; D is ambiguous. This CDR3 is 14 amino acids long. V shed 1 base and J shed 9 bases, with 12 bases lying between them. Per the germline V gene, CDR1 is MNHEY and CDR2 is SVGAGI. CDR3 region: CASSYFAQARELFF. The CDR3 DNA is TGTGCCAGCAGTTACTTTGCCCAGGCCCGGGAGCTGTTTTTT.

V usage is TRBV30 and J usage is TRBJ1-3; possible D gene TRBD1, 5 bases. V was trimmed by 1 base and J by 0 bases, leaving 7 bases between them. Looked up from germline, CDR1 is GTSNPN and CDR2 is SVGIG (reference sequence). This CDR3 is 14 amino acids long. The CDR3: CAWSGGGSGNTIYF. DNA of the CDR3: TGTGCCTGGAGTGGGGGCGGCTCTGGAAACACCATATATTTT.

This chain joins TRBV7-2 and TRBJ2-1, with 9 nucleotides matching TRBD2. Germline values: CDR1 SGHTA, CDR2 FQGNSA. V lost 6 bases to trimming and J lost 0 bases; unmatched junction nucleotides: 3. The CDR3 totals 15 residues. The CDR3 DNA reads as TGTGCCAGCAGTTCAGCGGGAGGCTCCTACAATGAGCAGTTCTTC. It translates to CASSSAGGSYNEQFF.

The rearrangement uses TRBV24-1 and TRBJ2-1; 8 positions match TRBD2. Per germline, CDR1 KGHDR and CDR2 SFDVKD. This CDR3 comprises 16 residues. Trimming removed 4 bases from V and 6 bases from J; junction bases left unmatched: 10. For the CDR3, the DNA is TGTGCCACCAGTGACCCCCGGGAGGGCCACGGCAATGAGCAGTTCTTC. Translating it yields CATSDPREGHGNEQFF.

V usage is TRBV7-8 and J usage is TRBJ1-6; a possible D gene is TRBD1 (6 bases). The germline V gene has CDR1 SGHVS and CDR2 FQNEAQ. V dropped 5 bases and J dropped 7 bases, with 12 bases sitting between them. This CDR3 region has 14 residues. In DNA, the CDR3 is TGTGCCAGCAGCCGTTGGACAGAGAATTCACCCCTCCACTTT. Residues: CASSRWTENSPLHF. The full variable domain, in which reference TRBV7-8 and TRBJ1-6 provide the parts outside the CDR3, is GAGVSQSPRYKVAKRGQDVALRCDPISGHVSLFWYQQALGQGPEFLTYFQNEAQLDKSGLPSDRFFAERPEGSVSTLKIQRTQQEDSAVYLCASSRWTENSPLHFGNGTRLTVT.

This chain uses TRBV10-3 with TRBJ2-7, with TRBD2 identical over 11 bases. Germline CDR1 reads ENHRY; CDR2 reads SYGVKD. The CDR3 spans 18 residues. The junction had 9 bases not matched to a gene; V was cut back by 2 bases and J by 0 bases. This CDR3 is CAISETLMTSGNSYEQYF. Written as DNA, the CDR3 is TGTGCCATCAGTGAGACGTTGATGACTAGCGGGAACTCCTACGAGCAGTACTTC.

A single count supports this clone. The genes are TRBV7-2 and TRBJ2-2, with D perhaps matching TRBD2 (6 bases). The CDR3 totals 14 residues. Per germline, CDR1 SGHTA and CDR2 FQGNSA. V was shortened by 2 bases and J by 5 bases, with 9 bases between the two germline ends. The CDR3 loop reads CASSLTGSTGELFF. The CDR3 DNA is TGTGCCAGCAGCTTAACCGGGAGTACCGGGGAGCTGTTTTTT.

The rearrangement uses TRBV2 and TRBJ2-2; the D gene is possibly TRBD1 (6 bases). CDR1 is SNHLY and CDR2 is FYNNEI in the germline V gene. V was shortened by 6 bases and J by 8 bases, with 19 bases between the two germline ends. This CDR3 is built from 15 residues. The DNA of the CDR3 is TGTGCCAGCAGCCCCCAAACAGGGATATCAGGGGAGCTGTTTTTT. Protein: CASSPQTGISGELFF.

CDR3 residues: CASRGVYEQYF. The CDR3 bases are TGTGCCAGCCGCGGTGTTTACGAGCAGTACTTC. This chain joins TRBV27 and TRBJ2-7; unclear D gene. The germline V gene encodes CDR1 MNHEY and CDR2 SMNVEV (reference sequence). The CDR3 is made up of 11 amino acids. The V and J ends lost 8 bases and 4 bases respectively, with 9 bases between them.

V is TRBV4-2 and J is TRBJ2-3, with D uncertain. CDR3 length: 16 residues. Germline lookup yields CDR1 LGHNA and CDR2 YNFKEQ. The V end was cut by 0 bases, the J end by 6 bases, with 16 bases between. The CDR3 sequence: CASSQDPASYSDTQYF. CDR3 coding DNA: TGTGCCAGCAGCCAAGACCCAGCGTCGTATTCTGATACGCAGTATTTT.

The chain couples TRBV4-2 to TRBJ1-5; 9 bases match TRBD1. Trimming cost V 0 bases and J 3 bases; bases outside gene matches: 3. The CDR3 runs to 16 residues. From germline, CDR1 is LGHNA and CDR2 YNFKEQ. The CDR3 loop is CASSQEWTGVNQPQHF. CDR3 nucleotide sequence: TGTGCCAGCAGCCAAGAATGGACAGGGGTCAATCAGCCCCAGCATTTT.

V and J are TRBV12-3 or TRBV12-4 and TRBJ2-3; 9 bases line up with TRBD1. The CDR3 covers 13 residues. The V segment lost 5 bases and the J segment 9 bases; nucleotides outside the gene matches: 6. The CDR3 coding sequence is TGTGCCAGCAGTCTACGGACAGGGGAGACGCAGTATTTT. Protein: CASSLRTGETQYF.